The clone carrying this TCR delta chain appeared a few times. Its antigen is unidentified. After alphabeta T cell depletion, CD3+ Vdelta1+ Vdelta2- thymocytes were sorted. Sorted Vdelta1+ thymocytes were roughly 96% to 99.6% pure. The CDR3 extends over 15 amino acids. CDR1 is TSWWSYY and CDR2 is QGS in the germline V gene. J lost 2 bases, V lost 4 bases, and 7 bases had no gene match. Sequences come from RNA converted to cDNA by reverse transcription. CDR3 amplicons came from multiplex PCR with pooled V-gene forward and constant-region reverse primers. TCRdb reanalysed the multiplex PCR reads with CATT. The sample has over 20,000 delta-chain clones, 8% to 10% seen once. The sample originates from a study of Vδ1+ human thymocytes. Study-wide findings and caveats: In the thymus, TRG and TRD repertoires looked highly polyclonal with Gaussian CDR3 lengths.

The chain uses TRDV1 and TRDJ1, with 7 nucleotides matching TRDD3. This sequence was found in a child less than two years old who had congenital heart surgery. Sequencing input: Vdelta1+ gamma-delta thymocytes from the thymus. The subset was: FACS-sorted CD3+ TCRalphabeta- TCRVdelta1+ TCRVdelta2- thymocytes. This chain's CDR3 is CALGGNWGGTDKLIF. The DNA for the CDR3 is TGTGCTCTTGGGGGCAACTGGGGAGGAACCGATAAACTCATCTTT.